These 28 T cell receptor beta chains came from one sample sequenced in a study of T cell responses to AZD1222 COVID-19 vaccine. The assay was immunoSEQ multiplex PCR, and TCRdb's table has in-frame clones only and misses some. The sample has approximately 190,000 clones, 80% to 90% seen once; the top ten hold 2.5% to 3%. This specimen was peripheral blood, taken on day 0 of MenACWY control vaccination. These receptors came from an adult in good health.

V gene TRBV19 combines with J gene TRBJ2-1, with TRBD2 identical over 9 bases. V lost 3 bases and J lost 2; bases outside the gene matches: 8. The CDR3 runs to 17 residues. CDR1 is LNHDA and CDR2 is SQIVND in the germline V gene (reference sequence). The CDR3 DNA reads TGTGCCAGTAGTATCGCCCATAGCGGGAGAACCTACAATGAGCAGTTCTTC. Amino acid sequence: CASSIAHSGRTYNEQFF.

This clone has only a few counts. The chain recombines TRBV2 with TRBJ1-1; D uncertain. V was trimmed by 6 bases and J by 5 bases, leaving 16 bases between them. The CDR3 is 14 amino acids. CDR1 and CDR2 from the germline V gene are SNHLY and FYNNEI. The CDR3 DNA is TGTGCCAGCAGGCCGGGATCTCAAAGGACTGAAGCTTTCTTT. Its protein product is CASRPGSQRTEAFF.

This clone appeared once. This rearrangement joins TRBV7-6 to TRBJ2-1; D may be TRBD2 (5 bases). V lost 5 bases, J lost 0 bases, and 11 bases lay in between. This CDR3 has 15 amino acids. Germline CDR1 and CDR2: SGHVS and FNYEAQ. CDR3 residues: CASSALEGSYNEQFF. The CDR3 DNA follows: TGTGCCAGCAGCGCCCTCGAGGGCTCCTACAATGAGCAGTTCTTC.

Only a few counts were recorded for this clone. The V gene is TRBV9, the J gene TRBJ2-7, with D unclear. CDR1 and CDR2 (germline): SGDLS, YYNGEE. The CDR3 has 15 residues. V lost 3 bases and J 0 bases, leaving 13 bases between the germline ends. The CDR3 DNA reads TGTGCCAGCAGCGCCGCCGACCGCTCCTCCTACGAGCAGTACTTC. Residues: CASSAADRSSYEQYF.

Details on this clone: The junction shows a germline mismatch at one end, possibly a read error. The rearrangement joins TRBV19 to TRBJ2-7; TRBD2 matches at 7 bases. This CDR3 contains 14 residues. Germline V lookup: CDR1 LNHDA, CDR2 SQIVND (reference sequence). The CDR3 nucleotides read TGTGCCAGTAGTAACGGACTAGTCTCCCACGAGCAGTACTTC. This sequence encodes CASSNGLVSHEQYF.

In its sample, this clone was seen a few times. The chain links TRBV6-5 to TRBJ2-2; 10 bases align to TRBD2. CDR1 is MNHEY and CDR2 is SVGAGI in the germline V gene. Trimming cost V 6 bases and J 7 bases; bases outside gene matches: 5. The CDR3 is 14 residues long. CDR3: CASSQLAGLGELFF. The CDR3 coding sequence is TGTGCCAGCAGCCAACTAGCGGGGCTCGGGGAGCTGTTTTTT.

V gene TRBV28 combines with J gene TRBJ1-2, with D hard to call. The CDR3 contains 11 residues. The germline V gene has CDR1 MDHEN and CDR2 SYDVKM. V was clipped by 4 bases and J by 8 bases, with 8 bases between them. The CDR3 nucleotides read TGTGCCAGCAGTTCTCGGTTCGGCTACACCTTC. Encoded protein: CASSSRFGYTF.

The genes are TRBV7-2 and TRBJ1-6; D gene unclear. Trimming took off 1 base at V and 7 bases at J, with 14 bases between the two ends. The CDR3 covers 16 residues. The V gene's germline CDR1 is SGHTA and CDR2 FQGNSA. The CDR3 reads CASSLVIRNANSPLHF. DNA for the CDR3: TGTGCCAGCAGCTTAGTAATTCGAAACGCCAATTCACCCCTCCACTTT.

The CDR3 protein is CASSLASQVPAKLFF. CDR3 DNA: TGTGCCAGCAGCTTAGCGTCTCAGGTTCCCGCAAAACTGTTTTTT. The J gene is TRBJ1-4, the V gene TRBV7-2; no reliable D call. Germline V gene sequence: CDR1 SGHTA, CDR2 FQGNSA. V was trimmed by 0 bases and J by 10 bases, leaving 15 bases between them. The length of the CDR3 is 15 residues. The whole variable domain, filled in from reference TRBV7-2 and TRBJ1-4, reads GAGVSQSPSNKVTEKGKDVELRCDPISGHTALYWYRQSLGQGLEFLIYFQGNSAPDKSGLPSDRFSAERTGGSVSTLTIQRTQQEDSAVYLCASSLASQVPAKLFFGSGTQLSVL.

This sequence joins TRBV7-3 and TRBJ2-2, with D perhaps TRBD1 or TRBD2 (5 bases each). Germline V gene data show CDR1 as SGHTA and CDR2 as FQGTGA. The V end lost 2 bases, the J end lost 2 bases, and 6 bases lay between the germline ends. This CDR3 has 14 residues. CDR3 sequence: CASSLGGNTGELFF. CDR3 nucleotides: TGTGCCAGCAGCTTAGGGGGAAACACCGGGGAGCTGTTTTTT.

The gene calls are TRBV27 and TRBJ2-1; 7 bases match TRBD2. CDR3 length: 13 residues. Trimming removed 6 bases from V and 4 bases from J; junction bases left unmatched: 3. The germline V gene encodes CDR1 MNHEY and CDR2 SMNVEV (reference sequence). CDR3 residues: CASSLAEYNEQFF. The CDR3 nucleotides are TGTGCCAGCAGCCTAGCGGAGTACAATGAGCAGTTCTTC.

This sequence joins TRBV5-4 and TRBJ2-3; 9 positions agree with TRBD2. CDR1 and CDR2 from the germline V gene are SGHNT and YYREEE (reference sequence). The CDR3 covers 15 residues. V gave up 4 bases and J gave up 3 bases; unmatched junction bases: 6. The CDR3 coding sequence is TGTGCCAGCAGCCTCGCGGGGGGGCGAACAGATACGCAGTATTTT. It encodes CASSLAGGRTDTQYF.

The chain carries TRBV24-1 and TRBJ1-1; 9 bases fit TRBD1. Germline-derived CDR1 and CDR2 are KGHDR and SFDVKD. With 4 bases clipped from V and 6 bases from J, the junction kept 5 bases outside the gene matches. The CDR3 runs to 14 residues. CDR3 sequence (DNA): TGTGCCACCAGTGACCCGGGACAGGGAGCTGAAGCTTTCTTT. It translates to CATSDPGQGAEAFF.

The chain is built from TRBV30 and TRBJ2-5; TRBD1 might be the D (7 bases). This CDR3 is 13 amino acids long. The V end was cut by 1 base, the J end by 5 bases, with 11 bases between. Per the germline V gene, CDR1 is GTSNPN and CDR2 is SVGIG (reference sequence). The CDR3, as DNA: TGTGCCTGGAGTGGGCCAGGGGGGGAGACCCAGTACTTC. This translates into CAWSGPGGETQYF.

The CDR3 here is CASSLETPGLHEQFF. Written as DNA, the CDR3 is TGCGCCAGCAGCTTGGAGACCCCAGGGCTCCATGAGCAGTTCTTC. The chain couples TRBV5-1 to TRBJ2-1, with D tentatively TRBD1 (5 bases). The CDR3 sequence is 15 residues long. The germline gives CDR1 SGHRS, CDR2 YFSETQ. V dropped 0 bases and J dropped 8 bases, with 15 bases sitting between them.

V is TRBV6-2 or TRBV6-3 and J is TRBJ2-5, with TRBD2 identical over 16 bases. The CDR3 is 17 amino acids. CDR1 is MNHEY and CDR2 is SVGEGT in the germline V gene. The V and J ends lost 5 bases and 5 bases, in that order; junction bases with no gene match: 8. CDR3 sequence (DNA): TGTGCCAGCAGTGGGACTAGCGGGGGGGGTTTGGTCGAGACCCAGTACTTC. It yields the protein CASSGTSGGGLVETQYF.

This clone was observed a handful of times. The rearrangement joins TRBV7-3 to TRBJ2-1, with D possibly being TRBD1 or TRBD2 (6 bases each). Germline V gene data show CDR1 as SGHTA and CDR2 as FQGTGA. V was trimmed by 5 bases and J by 7 bases, leaving 12 bases between them. CDR3 length equals 13 residues. The CDR3 loop reads CASSPRRGNEQFF. The CDR3 bases are TGTGCCAGCAGCCCCCGGAGGGGGAATGAGCAGTTCTTC.

The chain combines TRBV30 with TRBJ1-3; perhaps TRBD1 as D (5 bases). The CDR3 extends over 12 amino acids. From germline, CDR1 is GTSNPN and CDR2 SVGIG (reference sequence). Trimming left V 5 bases short and J 4 bases short, with 9 bases between. The CDR3 DNA reads TGTGCCTGGGGGACGTACGGAAACACCATATATTTT. Protein sequence: CAWGTYGNTIYF.

This clone is a singleton in its sample. J is TRBJ2-1 and V is TRBV12-3 or TRBV12-4; D is undetermined. V was shortened by 7 bases and J by 8 bases, with 12 bases between the two germline ends. This CDR3 has 12 amino acids. This chain's CDR3 is CASTYYTDEQFF. The CDR3 DNA follows: TGTGCCAGCACCTACTACACCGATGAGCAGTTCTTC.

This chain uses TRBV4-1 with TRBJ2-1; 7 bases are a match to TRBD1. The CDR3 is 17 amino acids. The trim removed 0 bases at V and 10 bases at J, leaving 15 bases unmatched. CDR1 and CDR2 (germline): MGHRA, YSYEKL. CDR3: CASSQDQGVLDSGEQFF. The CDR3 DNA sequence: TGCGCCAGCAGCCAAGATCAGGGGGTTTTGGACTCGGGAGAGCAGTTCTTC.

The chain recombines TRBV23-1 with TRBJ2-7, with unresolved D. TRBV23-1 is annotated as an ORF whose role is uncertain. The CDR3 runs to 14 residues. The ends were cut back, 3 bases at V and 6 bases at J, with 15 bases in the middle. Written as DNA, the CDR3 is TGCGCCAGCAGTCACCTACACAGTGGCGGCGAGCAGTACTTC. It is translated as CASSHLHSGGEQYF.

This sequence joins TRBV23-1 and TRBJ1-1, with TRBD1 as a possible D gene (5 bases). TRBV23-1 is placed among ORFs of uncertain function. The V gene lost 0 bases and the J gene lost 5 bases, with 16 bases spanning the gap. This CDR3 is 16 amino acids long. The CDR3 region has the DNA TGCGCCAGCAGTCAATCGGCGGGGTCAGGGAGGACTGAAGCTTTCTTT. It encodes CASSQSAGSGRTEAFF.

The chain employs TRBV29-1 and TRBJ2-7; either TRBD1 or TRBD2 may fit D (5 bases each). The V end lost 6 bases, the J end lost 2 bases, and 20 bases lay between the germline ends. CDR1 is SQVTM and CDR2 is ANQGSEA in the germline V gene. The CDR3 has 15 residues. This CDR3 is CSVKGPVSGPYEQYF. The DNA for the CDR3 is TGCAGCGTCAAAGGCCCGGTGTCGGGACCCTACGAGCAGTACTTC.

The chain is built from TRBV4-3 and TRBJ2-7; tentative D call: TRBD1 (5 bases). The CDR3 is 16 residues long. V lost 0 bases and J 1 base, leaving 13 bases between the germline ends. Germline-derived CDR1 and CDR2 are LGHNA and YSLEER. The CDR3 sequence: CASSQDLRGISYEQYF. CDR3 nucleotides: TGCGCCAGCAGCCAAGATTTAAGGGGAATATCCTACGAGCAGTACTTC.

CDR3 nucleotides: TGTGCCAGTAGTACCTCACCGACTAGCGGGGGAACCTACGAGCAGTACTTC. This translates into CASSTSPTSGGTYEQYF. The chain recombines TRBV19 with TRBJ2-7; 12 bases agree with TRBD2. Germline CDR1 and CDR2: LNHDA and SQIVND (reference sequence). This CDR3 region has 17 residues. Trimming took 4 bases from V and 2 from J; bases not matched to a gene: 9.

This clone came up once. The chain carries TRBV30 and TRBJ1-2, with D perhaps TRBD1 (5 bases). The germline gives CDR1 GTSNPN, CDR2 SVGIG (reference sequence). The CDR3 has 12 residues. V lost 4 bases, J lost 7 bases, and 13 bases lay in between. The CDR3 loop is CAWIRGSGGYTF. Here the CDR3 DNA reads TGTGCCTGGATAAGGGGATCGGGTGGCTACACCTTC. Complete variable domain (other parts from reference TRBV30 and TRBJ1-2): SQTIHQWPATLVQPVGSPLSLECTVEGTSNPNLYWYRQAAGRGLQLLFYSVGIGQISSEVPQNLSASRPQDRQFILSSKKLLLSDSGFYLCAWIRGSGGYTFGSGTRLTVV.

This clone was observed a handful of times. V is TRBV6-6 and J is TRBJ2-3; 15 positions match TRBD2. The trim removed 5 bases at V and 5 bases at J, leaving 5 bases unmatched. In germline, CDR1 is MNHNY, CDR2 SVGAGI (reference sequence). The CDR3 is 16 residues long. CDR3 amino acids: CASSRTSGRGGDTQYF. Written as DNA, the CDR3 is TGTGCCAGCAGTCGGACTAGCGGGAGGGGAGGAGATACGCAGTATTTT.

The CDR3 coding sequence is TGTGCCAGCAGTTCGACAGGCCCCATGAACACTGAAGCTTTCTTT. It codes for CASSSTGPMNTEAFF. The J gene is TRBJ1-1, the V gene TRBV28; a possible D gene is TRBD1 (6 bases). CDR3 length equals 15 residues. V lost 4 bases to trimming and J lost 0 bases, with 12 bases between them. Germline lookup yields CDR1 MDHEN and CDR2 SYDVKM.